These T cell receptor beta chains were read from a single sample in a study of tumor-infiltrating lymphocytes in localized non-small cell lung cancer. Repertoires were generated with immunoSEQ multiplex PCR, while TCRdb's copy carries only in-frame clones and drops some. This table has tens of thousands of clones, 73% appearing once. Sequencing was carried out using lung tumor tissue. Receptors were obtained from a human donor with non-small cell lung cancer. CDR3s include the opening cysteine and the closing phenylalanine or tryptophan. A D gene is named only where the DNA matches it firmly. Part of the rows lack a size; the others show once, few, many or a class for expanded clones.

j_gene | d_gene | abundance | v_gene | CDR3nt | CDR3aa
TRBJ2-3 | - | once | TRBV25-1 | TGTGCCAGCAGTGACTGGTCCCGGGGGATAAGTACAGATACGCAGTATTTT | CASSDWSRGISTDTQYF
TRBJ1-3 | TRBD1 | - | TRBV13 | TGTGCCAGCATCCAGGGGGGAGTTGGAAACACCATATATTTT | CASIQGGVGNTIYF
TRBJ2-5 | TRBD1 | - | TRBV5-1 | TGCGCCAGCAGCTTTGGGGAGGACAGGGTCAAGGAGACCCAGTACTTC | CASSFGEDRVKETQYF
TRBJ1-5 | - | - | TRBV21-1 | TGTGCCAGCAGCAAAGGTAGGTCAGGGCTCAATCAGCCCCAGCATTTT | CASSKGRSGLNQPQHF
TRBJ1-2 | - | - | TRBV12-5 | TGTGCTAGTGGTTTAGAGGTCTATGGCTACACCTTC | CASGLEVYGYTF
TRBJ1-2 | - | - | TRBV25-1 | TGTGCCAGTTTTAGGGCGCCGGGGGGCTACACCTTC | CASFRAPGGYTF
TRBJ1-5 | - | - | TRBV7-8 | TGTGCCAGCAGCTTAGCGCTAAGCGGCAATCAGCCCCAGCATTTT | CASSLALSGNQPQHF
TRBJ1-5 | - | - | TRBV2 | TGTGCCAGCAGATCGGGACCGAGCAATCAGCCCCAGCATTTT | CASRSGPSNQPQHF
TRBJ2-1 | - | few | TRBV6-1 | TGTGCCAGCAGTGTCGGGTCCCTCCAACATGAGCAGTTCTTC | CASSVGSLQHEQFF
TRBJ1-6 | - | - | TRBV10-2 | TGCGCCAGCAGTGAGACACAGGTTGCCCTAAATTCACCCCTCCACTTT | CASSETQVALNSPLHF
TRBJ1-2 | - | - | TRBV9 | TGTGCCAGCAGCGTCGCGGACGGACCTAGAGGCTACACCTTC | CASSVADGPRGYTF